A single sample gave rise to the 21 T cell receptor beta chains below, sequenced in a study of blood T cell repertoires in COVID-19. Generated by immunoSEQ multiplex PCR, the TCRdb table keeps only in-frame clones and is missing some. The table has 210,000 or so clones, 80% to 90% seen once. The source material was PBMCs or T cells enriched from blood (not recorded which). Receptors originate from a woman in her twenties or thirties who had been exposed to COVID-19.

The V gene is TRBV5-1, the J gene TRBJ1-3, with TRBD1 matching over 7 bases. Germline loops: CDR1 SGHRS, CDR2 YFSETQ. The junction had 6 bases not matched to a gene; V was cut back by 0 bases and J by 0 bases. The CDR3 is 17 amino acids. CDR3 nucleotide sequence: TGCGCCAGCAGCTTGGGCTCGACAGGGCTCTCTGGAAACACCATATATTTT. Protein: CASSLGSTGLSGNTIYF.

This chain joins TRBV29-1 and TRBJ1-3; D gene ambiguous. CDR1 is SQVTM and CDR2 is ANQGSEA in the germline V gene. The CDR3 contains 16 residues. V dropped 6 bases and J dropped 2 bases, with 20 bases sitting between them. CDR3 bases: TGCAGCGTCCTACTTCAGGACCCTAGCACTGGAAACACCATATATTTT. Amino acids: CSVLLQDPSTGNTIYF.

This clone was seen once. The V gene is TRBV19, the J gene TRBJ1-5; 9 bases align to TRBD1. V was pared by 4 bases and J by 5 bases, with 6 bases of the junction left unmatched. Germline CDR1 reads LNHDA; CDR2 reads SQIVND (reference sequence). The CDR3 has 15 residues. The CDR3 protein is CASSTQGAVHQPQHF. The CDR3 coding sequence is TGTGCCAGTAGTACACAGGGGGCTGTTCATCAGCCCCAGCATTTT.

Here the CDR3 DNA reads TGTGCCAGCAGCCCGGGACACAGGGGGGCTGGAAACACCATATATTTT. This sequence encodes CASSPGHRGAGNTIYF. The chain has TRBV28 and TRBJ1-3; 8 bases line up with TRBD1. Germline CDR1 reads MDHEN; CDR2 reads SYDVKM. CDR3 size: 16 residues. Trimming took 6 bases from V and 2 from J; bases not matched to a gene: 9.

CDR3 coding DNA: TGTGCCAGCAGTCCTTGGGCACTAGCCAACACCGGGGAGCTGTTTTTT. Its translation is CASSPWALANTGELFF. This chain connects TRBV5-6 to TRBJ2-2; possible D gene TRBD2, 6 bases. CDR3 length: 16 amino acids. Germline CDR1 SGHDT, CDR2 YYEEEE. Trimming shortened V by 5 bases and J by 2 bases, and 16 bases separated the two germline ends.

CDR3 coding DNA: TGTGCCAGCAGCAGGGGGTTTCTCCGGGACAGTTCCTACGAGCAGTACTTC. It encodes CASSRGFLRDSSYEQYF. This chain uses TRBV11-2 with TRBJ2-7; 7 bases are a match to TRBD1. The germline CDR1 and CDR2 sequences are SGHAT and FQNNGV. V dropped 5 bases and J dropped 1; count of bases not matched to a gene: 14. This CDR3 is built from 17 residues.

The rearrangement links TRBV5-4 to TRBJ2-7; 7 bases are shared with TRBD2. The CDR3 is 18 residues long. Trimming at V came to 2 bases and at J to 2 bases, leaving 16 bases not matched to a gene. Germline lookup yields CDR1 SGHNT and CDR2 YYREEE (reference sequence). CDR3 sequence reads: CASSFLLASGSFTYEQYF. The CDR3 DNA follows: TGTGCCAGCAGCTTCCTACTAGCTAGCGGAAGTTTTACCTACGAGCAGTACTTC.

The chain links TRBV3-1 (or the pseudogene TRBV3-2) to TRBJ2-7; a possible D gene is TRBD2 (6 bases). Trimming stripped 4 bases from V and 0 bases from J, with 13 bases between. The CDR3 consists of 15 residues. Germline CDR1 LGHDT, CDR2 YNNKEL (reference sequence). In nucleotides, the CDR3 is TGTGCCAGCAGCCTTCTAGGGAGGAGCTCCTACGAGCAGTACTTC. Amino acid sequence: CASSLLGRSSYEQYF.

The chain joins TRBV30 to TRBJ1-1, with 8 bases aligning to TRBD1. Germline V gives CDR1 GTSNPN, CDR2 SVGIG (reference sequence). The ends lost 8 bases at V and 6 bases at J; junction bases unmatched: 11. The length of the CDR3 is 13 residues. CDR3 residues: CAHMTGEVSEAFF. In DNA, the CDR3 is TGTGCCCACATGACAGGGGAAGTTTCTGAAGCTTTCTTT. Combining the CDR3 with reference TRBV30 and TRBJ1-1 gives the whole variable domain SQTIHQWPATLVQPVGSPLSLECTVEGTSNPNLYWYRQAAGRGLQLLFYSVGIGQISSEVPQNLSASRPQDRQFILSSKKLLLSDSGFYLCAHMTGEVSEAFFGQGTRLTVV.

The CDR3 is CSASSAGRGDEQFF. The CDR3 DNA follows: TGCAGTGCTAGTTCAGCGGGACGTGGGGATGAGCAGTTCTTC. The chain is built from TRBV20-1 and TRBJ2-1, with 7 bases aligning to TRBD2. V lost 3 bases, J lost 8 bases, and 10 bases stayed unmatched. CDR3 length: 14 amino acids. In germline, CDR1 is DFQATT, CDR2 SNEGSKA (reference sequence).

The chain joins TRBV9 to TRBJ2-1, with 10 positions matching TRBD2. The CDR3 extends over 15 amino acids. The V gene end was trimmed by 1 base and the J gene end by 3 bases; junction bases not matched to a gene: 1. Per the germline V gene, CDR1 is SGDLS and CDR2 is YYNGEE. The CDR3 reads CASSVIAGGYNEQFF. CDR3 DNA: TGTGCCAGCAGCGTAATAGCGGGAGGCTACAATGAGCAGTTCTTC.

V is TRBV2 and J is TRBJ2-1; 9 nucleotides agree with TRBD2. Unmatched junction bases numbered 3, after V lost 4 bases and J lost 2 bases. The CDR3 runs to 15 residues. Per germline, CDR1 SNHLY and CDR2 FYNNEI. DNA for the CDR3: TGTGCCAGCAGTGTCCTAGCGGGACCCTACAATGAGCAGTTCTTC. This gives the protein CASSVLAGPYNEQFF.

This chain links TRBV29-1 with TRBJ2-7, with 9 bases matching TRBD2. Trimming at V came to 1 base and at J to 6 bases, leaving 7 bases not matched to a gene. Germline-derived CDR1 and CDR2 are SQVTM and ANQGSEA. The CDR3 covers 14 residues. The CDR3 protein is CSVEVSGSRSEQYF. CDR3 nucleotide sequence: TGCAGCGTTGAAGTTAGCGGGAGTCGATCCGAGCAGTACTTC.

This chain joins TRBV5-1 and TRBJ1-4; tentatively, D is TRBD1 (6 bases). Germline-derived CDR1 and CDR2 are SGHRS and YFSETQ. The germline V and J ends were trimmed by 1 base and 5 bases, with 12 bases remaining between them. The CDR3 has 15 residues. The CDR3 region has the DNA TGCGCCAGCAGCTTGAGGGGGAAGGGGAATGAAAAACTGTTTTTT. Its protein is CASSLRGKGNEKLFF.

The rearrangement uses TRBV27 and TRBJ1-5; 11 nucleotides match TRBD1. The length of the CDR3 is 18 residues. Trimming cost V 5 bases and J 3 bases; bases outside gene matches: 12. The germline CDR1 and CDR2 sequences are MNHEY and SMNVEV (reference sequence). The CDR3 DNA is TGTGCCAGCAGTCCGCGGACAGGGGGCGGCTTAAACAATCAGCCCCAGCATTTT. Amino acid sequence: CASSPRTGGGLNNQPQHF.

CDR3 DNA sequence: TGCGCCAGCAGTGATGGGCAGGGGCTTCTCTCTGGAAACACCATATATTTT. This gives the protein CASSDGQGLLSGNTIYF. The gene calls are TRBV10-2 and TRBJ1-3, with D possibly being TRBD1 (6 bases). CDR3 length: 17 residues. CDR1 is WSHSY, CDR2 SAAADI, per germline. Trimming cost V 3 bases and J 0 bases, with 15 bases left between them.

The chain combines TRBV12-3 or TRBV12-4 with TRBJ1-1, with D hard to call. This CDR3 spans 13 amino acids. The V gene lost 5 bases and the J gene lost 7 bases, with 14 bases spanning the gap. CDR3 in DNA: TGTGCCAGCAGTCCCGGAGGATCGATTGAAGCTTTCTTT. This encodes CASSPGGSIEAFF.

Written as DNA, the CDR3 is TGTGCCAGCAGCCTAGGCGACTATGGGAACAATCAGCCCCAGCATTTT. Translated: CASSLGDYGNNQPQHF. The chain joins TRBV28 to TRBJ1-5; D gene unclear. Between the trimmed V and J ends, which lost 6 bases and 3 bases, there was a span of 18 bases. This CDR3 region has 16 residues. CDR1 and CDR2 (germline): MDHEN, SYDVKM.

The rearrangement joins TRBV3-1 (or the pseudogene TRBV3-2) to TRBJ2-6; the D gene is possibly TRBD1 (5 bases). This CDR3 has 18 amino acids. Looked up from germline, CDR1 is LGHDT and CDR2 is YNNKEL (reference sequence). Trimming removed 0 bases from V and 3 bases from J, with 15 bases in between. In nucleotides, the CDR3 is TGTGCCAGCAGCCAAGAAACGTCGTGGGGCAGTGGGGCCAACGTCCTGACTTTC. Protein: CASSQETSWGSGANVLTF.

This rearrangement joins TRBV9 to TRBJ2-2; 7 bases match TRBD2. Unmatched junction bases numbered 12, after V lost 4 bases and J lost 6 bases. Germline lookup yields CDR1 SGDLS and CDR2 YYNGEE. There are 16 residues in the CDR3. The CDR3 spells CASSTRLADSPGELFF. CDR3 bases: TGTGCCAGCAGCACCCGACTAGCCGATTCTCCCGGGGAGCTGTTTTTT.

This chain uses TRBV5-4 with TRBJ1-5; D uncertain. CDR3 length equals 14 residues. Germline-derived CDR1 and CDR2 are SGHNT and YYREEE (reference sequence). Trimming took off 0 bases at V and 5 bases at J, with 9 bases between the two ends. The CDR3 is CASSLGLGDQPQHF. In DNA, the CDR3 is TGTGCCAGCAGCTTGGGACTGGGAGATCAGCCCCAGCATTTT.